This T cell receptor (beta chain) is drawn from a study of identical twins. The CDR3 totals 16 residues. The V gene's germline CDR1 is SGHDT and CDR2 YYEEEE. Deletions cut 2 bases from V and 6 bases from J, with 18 bases between. Notes on the study in general: Part of the zero-insertion signal could reflect confounding by invariant MAIT and iNKT cells.

This clonotype was recorded at least ten times. Its antigen is currently unknown. TCRdb re-called the 5' RACE reads with MiXCR, one entry per CDR3 protein. This table has about 200,000 distinct CDR3 sequences, 6% to 9% appearing once. This sample also belongs to another study, concerning yellow fever vaccine responses in identical twins.

The clonotype originates from a woman under 30 in good health. The source material was memory (CD45RO+) T cells sorted from blood. The V gene is TRBV5-6, the J gene TRBJ1-5; possibly TRBD1 for D (6 bases). The DNA of the CDR3 is TGTGCCAGCAGCTTTGGCCCAAGGTTCAGGGGTCAGCCCCAGCATTTT. This encodes CASSFGPRFRGQPQHF.